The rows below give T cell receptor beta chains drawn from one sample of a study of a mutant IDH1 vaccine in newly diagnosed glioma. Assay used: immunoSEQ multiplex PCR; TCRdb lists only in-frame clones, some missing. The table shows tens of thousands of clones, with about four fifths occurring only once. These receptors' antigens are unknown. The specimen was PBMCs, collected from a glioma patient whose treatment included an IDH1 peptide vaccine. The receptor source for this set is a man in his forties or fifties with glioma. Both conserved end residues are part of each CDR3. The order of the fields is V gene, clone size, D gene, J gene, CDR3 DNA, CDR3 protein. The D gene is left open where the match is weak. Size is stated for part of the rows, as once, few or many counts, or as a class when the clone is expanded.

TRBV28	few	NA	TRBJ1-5	TGTGCCAGCAGTTTTAATCAGCCCCAGCATTTT	CASSFNQPQHF
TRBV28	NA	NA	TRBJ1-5	TGTGCCAGCAGTTTGCCTGGTTGGGGCCGAGTCGCGGATAGCAATCAGCCCCAGCATTTT	CASSLPGWGRVADSNQPQHF
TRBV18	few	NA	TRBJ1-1	TGTGCCAGCTCACCATTTCCGGGATCCGATGGGGGGAACACTGAAGCTTTCTTT	CASSPFPGSDGGNTEAFF
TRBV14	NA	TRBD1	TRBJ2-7	TGTGCCAGCAGCCCGACAGGGGCCGCGTCCTACGAGCAGTACTTC	CASSPTGAASYEQYF
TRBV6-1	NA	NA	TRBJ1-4	TGTGCCAGCAGTGTTCAGAGGGGACAAGGTGAAAAACTGTTTTTT	CASSVQRGQGEKLFF
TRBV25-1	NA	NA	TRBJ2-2	TGTGCCAGCACTCCCCCCGGAGGGACCGGGGAGCTGTTTTTT	CASTPPGGTGELFF
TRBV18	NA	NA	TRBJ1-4	TGTGCCAGCTCACCAATGTTCGGCGGACCGAATGAAAAACTGTTTTTT	CASSPMFGGPNEKLFF
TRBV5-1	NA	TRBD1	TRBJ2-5	TGCGCCACCCATCACAGGGGGCCGAACGCCCAAGAGACCCAGTACTTC	CATHHRGPNAQETQYF
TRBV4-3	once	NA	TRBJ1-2	TGCGCCAGCAGCCAGGACCAGGAATACTATGGCTACACCTTC	CASSQDQEYYGYTF
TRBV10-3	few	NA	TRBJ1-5	TGTGCCATCAGAGGCGAGGGGAACGATCAGCCCCAGCATTTT	CAIRGEGNDQPQHF
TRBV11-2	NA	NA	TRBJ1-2	TGTGCCAGCAGCTTAGGAGAGCATGGCTACACCTTC	CASSLGEHGYTF